The 4 T cell receptor beta chains listed next were all sequenced from one sample in a study of T cells after yellow fever vaccination. TCRdb reprocessed the 5' RACE reads with MiXCR, giving one entry per CDR3 protein. The sample has about 58,000 distinct CDR3 sequences; approximately 6% are singletons. Sample: PBMCs, either bulk or a sorted T-cell subset (CD4+, CD8+, memory, or dextramer-sorted; not recorded which), taken on the day of the yellow fever booster vaccination. These receptors were obtained from a man in his late teens or twenties who received the YFV17D yellow fever vaccine.

This clonotype occurred many times. The chain combines TRBV4-2 with TRBJ2-3; 9 nucleotides agree with TRBD2. Trimming at V came to 5 bases and at J to 3 bases, leaving 3 bases not matched to a gene. The CDR3 spans 14 residues. CDR1 and CDR2 from the germline V gene are LGHNA and YNFKEQ. CDR3 in amino acids: CASSAAGGTDTQYF. The CDR3 DNA sequence: TGTGCCAGCAGCGCAGCGGGGGGAACAGATACGCAGTATTTT.

CDR3 in DNA: TGTGCCAGCAGCCTGGGATTCGTGGGCAACACTGAAGCTTTCTTT. Translated, it gives CASSLGFVGNTEAFF. The J gene is TRBJ1-1, the V gene TRBV7-9; no reliable D call. The germline V and J ends were trimmed by 5 bases and 2 bases, with 15 bases remaining between them. Germline CDR1 reads SEHNR; CDR2 reads FQNEAQ (reference sequence). The CDR3 is 15 residues long.

This clonotype was counted between two and nine times. The chain links TRBV7-2 to TRBJ2-6; D remains unclear. Per the germline V gene, CDR1 is SGHTA and CDR2 is FQGNSA. This CDR3 is 14 amino acids long. V shed 2 bases and J shed 6 bases, with 8 bases lying between them. This chain's CDR3 is CASSLPDVANVLTF. DNA for the CDR3: TGTGCCAGCAGCTTACCGGATGTGGCCAACGTCCTGACTTTC.

In this sample, this clonotype turned up many times. The chain has TRBV5-1 and TRBJ2-7, with 8 nucleotides matching TRBD1. J lost 6 bases, V lost 2 bases, and 1 base had no gene match. This CDR3 comprises 12 residues. Germline CDR1 reads SGHRS; CDR2 reads YFSETQ. The CDR3 here is CASSFTGGEQYF. CDR3 DNA sequence: TGCGCCAGCAGCTTCACAGGGGGCGAGCAGTACTTC.